Below, one T cell receptor (beta chain) is given with its context. Its recognized antigen is unknown. No base quality information exists; no much larger clone differs at one position. The source of the sample is a study of blood T cell repertoires in COVID-19 (dated by TCRdb to the early 2020s). In terms of the full investigation: The collaborator samples originated in the United States, Italy and Spain and spanned the acute and convalescent phases of COVID-19. Samples were obtained from the ongoing ImmuneRACE study (first 160 participants) and from 1,254 subjects provided by 6 global collaborators. HLA class I and class II types, where available, came from metadata supplied by the sample provider rather than from assay-based typing. A de-identified subject ID, COVID-19 status, age in years and sex were almost always included in the sample metadata. A freely available public database, intended as a resource for researchers studying the immune response to SARS-CoV-2, is where the repertoires were released. Deeply sampled blood TCRbeta repertoires from subjects exposed to, actively infected with, or recovered from COVID-19 were included in the dataset. The prospective study material was composed of cDNA or gDNA derived from T cells, B-cell-depleted T cells, or PBMCs. Broad study findings and their caveats: The amount of clinical and demographic metadata varied by source and participant and was provided uncurated.

Taken from cysteine to phenylalanine, the CDR3 has 15 residues. Just the 45-base CDR3 DNA is kept, in frame starting at base 1. Here V drops 4 bases and J drops 1 base, and the junction holds 1 base not matched to any gene. The germline V gene sets CDR1 to MNHEY and CDR2 to SVGEGT. TCRbeta CDR3 regions were amplified from genomic DNA using the immunoSEQ Assay, a bias-controlled multiplex PCR. From the authors' description of their analysis: The number of nucleated cells in each sample was estimated from the amplification of reference gene primers within the assay. To quantify the absolute abundance of each unique TCRbeta CDR3 rearrangement, sequence reads were collapsed and filtered. For each sample, productive Simpson clonality was calculated as the square root of Simpson's diversity index over productive rearrangements. The immuneACCESS repertoire file appears here via TCRdb, limited to in-frame rearrangements. These files lack a portion of the clones; in checked studies, under half of the deficit traces to unresolved V genes, and the cause of the others is not known. V, J and clone size derive from that table, while D and trimming were established from the DNA sequence. A total of fewer than 70,000 clones appear in this sample, 78% of them only once. The top ten constitute under 5% of the sample.

Collaborating institutions collected whole blood in K2EDTA tubes following their own protocols. For TCRbeta analysis, collaborator samples were shipped as frozen whole blood, as isolated PBMCs, or as DNA extracted from either sample type. This clonotype originated in a human donor in a cohort sampled during active COVID-19. The chain is assembled from TRBV6-2 or TRBV6-3 and TRBJ2-6; a stretch of 7 junction bases matches TRBD1. The source material was peripheral blood. The CDR3 reads CASSSTGSGANVLTF. The sequence in DNA is TGTGCCAGCAGTTCGACAGGGTCTGGGGCCAACGTCCTGACTTTC.